The next 30 T cell receptor beta chains were all read from a single sample in a study of TIL therapy for anti-PD-1-resistant metastatic lung cancer. The time point: pre-treatment sample, taken before nivolumab and TIL therapy. Tumor tissue came from excised metastases, mostly pleural nodules or supraclavicular lymph nodes. Sequencing used immunoSEQ v3. Method: immunoSEQ multiplex PCR; TCRdb's copy keeps in-frame clones and lacks some. Counted here are fewer than 15,000 clones, approximately 71% occurring once; the ten biggest clones make up roughly 8.6%. The source material was tumor tissue, sampled at baseline. These receptors came from a woman between 25 and 85 years old with non-small cell lung cancer.

The gene calls are TRBV19 and TRBJ1-1; TRBD1 might be the D (5 bases). V was clipped by 4 bases and J by 0 bases, with 6 bases between them. The CDR3 has 13 residues. Germline assignment: CDR1 LNHDA and CDR2 SQIVND (reference sequence). This chain's CDR3 is CASSRTMNTEAFF. CDR3 bases: TGTGCCAGTAGTAGGACAATGAACACTGAAGCTTTCTTT.

This chain joins TRBV6-5 and TRBJ2-3, with D perhaps TRBD1 or TRBD2 (5 bases each). This CDR3 spans 14 amino acids. Trimming shortened V by 6 bases and J by 6 bases, and 16 bases separated the two germline ends. Germline values: CDR1 MNHEY, CDR2 SVGAGI. CDR3 in amino acids: CASRGMGVGDTQYF. CDR3 DNA sequence: TGTGCCAGCAGGGGGATGGGGGTAGGGGATACGCAGTATTTT.

The CDR3 bases are TGTGCCACCAGGACAGGACAGGGCAATGAAAAACTGTTTTTT. Protein product: CATRTGQGNEKLFF. The J gene is TRBJ1-4, the V gene TRBV5-5; 8 positions agree with TRBD1. Germline CDR1 SGHKS, CDR2 YYEKEE (reference sequence). The CDR3 has 14 amino acids. V shed 9 bases, J shed 5 bases, and the junction held 9 bases outside the gene matches.

V usage is TRBV7-9 and J usage is TRBJ1-1; D remains unclear. Trimming removed 6 bases from V and 0 bases from J, with 14 bases in between. The CDR3 is 15 residues long. The germline V gene has CDR1 SEHNR and CDR2 FQNEAQ (reference sequence). DNA for the CDR3: TGTGCCAGCAGTTTGCGGACCGCAATGAACACTGAAGCTTTCTTT. It codes for CASSLRTAMNTEAFF.

A few counts support this clone. DNA for the CDR3: TGTGCCAGCGAACGGGGTAACATTGTGGGGACAGGGATTTCCCAGCCCCAGCATTTT. Translated, it gives CASERGNIVGTGISQPQHF. This sequence joins TRBV28 and TRBJ1-5; 9 nucleotides align to TRBD1. In germline, CDR1 is MDHEN, CDR2 SYDVKM. Trimming removed 8 bases from V and 7 bases from J; junction bases left unmatched: 24. The CDR3 sequence is 19 residues long.

This rearrangement joins TRBV5-5 to TRBJ2-6, with TRBD1 matching 8 bases. CDR3 length: 18 amino acids. Germline V gene sequence: CDR1 SGHKS, CDR2 YYEKEE (reference sequence). The V gene end was trimmed by 1 base and the J gene end by 0 bases; junction bases not matched to a gene: 6. The CDR3 DNA follows: TGTGCCAGCAGCTTGCTCAGGGGGCCCCACTCTGGGGCCAACGTCCTGACTTTC. It translates to CASSLLRGPHSGANVLTF.

V usage is TRBV23-1 and J usage is TRBJ1-2; perhaps TRBD1 as D (6 bases). TRBV23-1 is an ORF, and what it does is uncertain. V dropped 6 bases and J dropped 6 bases, with 20 bases sitting between them. The CDR3 runs 15 residues. The CDR3 DNA sequence: TGCGCCAGCAGCCTAGGGGGAGATCGAGGGCATGGCTACACCTTC. This codes for CASSLGGDRGHGYTF.

The CDR3 spells CASSKGQGVVTEAFF. CDR3 DNA: TGTGCCAGCAGCAAAGGACAGGGGGTGGTCACTGAAGCTTTCTTT. V and J are TRBV5-5 and TRBJ1-1; TRBD1 aligns across 10 bases. This CDR3 comprises 15 residues. Per germline, CDR1 SGHKS and CDR2 YYEKEE (reference sequence). V lost 4 bases to trimming and J lost 4 bases; unmatched junction nucleotides: 7.

This chain uses TRBV29-1 with TRBJ1-4; no clear D. The CDR3 totals 11 residues. V was clipped by 5 bases and J by 4 bases, with 5 bases between them. Germline V lookup: CDR1 SQVTM, CDR2 ANQGSEA. The CDR3 nucleotides read TGCAGCGTTCAGGATAATGAAAAACTGTTTTTT. Protein: CSVQDNEKLFF.

This clone was seen only once. The chain has TRBV5-1 and TRBJ2-5; either TRBD1 or TRBD2 may supply D (5 bases each). Germline V lookup: CDR1 SGHRS, CDR2 YFSETQ. The CDR3 is 15 residues long. V gave up 4 bases and J gave up 4 bases, with 17 bases separating them. The CDR3 coding sequence is TGCGCCAGCAGCCCGGGACGCGTCGTGGGAGAGACCCAGTACTTC. Protein product: CASSPGRVVGETQYF.

V usage is TRBV10-3 and J usage is TRBJ1-1, with no clear D. The ends were cut back, 3 bases at V and 1 base at J, with 12 bases in the middle. Germline V lookup: CDR1 ENHRY, CDR2 SYGVKD. The CDR3 consists of 15 residues. The CDR3 spells CAISEGGLGNTEAFF. The DNA for the CDR3 is TGTGCCATCAGTGAAGGAGGGCTGGGGAACACTGAAGCTTTCTTT.

V and J are TRBV28 and TRBJ1-1; D is possibly TRBD1 (5 bases). CDR1 MDHEN and CDR2 SYDVKM come from the germline V gene. This CDR3 has 13 amino acids. The ends were cut back, 5 bases at V and 3 bases at J, with 10 bases in the middle. CDR3 in DNA: TGTGCCAGCAGTAGCGACAGCTACACTGAAGCTTTCTTT. Its translation: CASSSDSYTEAFF.

This rearrangement joins TRBV18 to TRBJ1-1, with D unresolved. V was cut by 6 bases and J by 1 base, with 9 bases left in between. Germline CDR1 KGHSH, CDR2 LQKENI. The CDR3 covers 13 residues. The DNA for the CDR3 is TGTGCCAGCTCCGATTCGGGGAACACTGAAGCTTTCTTT. It yields the protein CASSDSGNTEAFF.

The chain combines TRBV7-2 with TRBJ2-2, with 7 bases that match TRBD1. CDR3 length: 17 residues. The V and J ends lost 3 bases and 3 bases, in that order; junction bases with no gene match: 10. Per the germline V gene, CDR1 is SGHTA and CDR2 is FQGNSA. The CDR3 reads CASSLGSGTDYTGELFF. CDR3 coding DNA: TGTGCCAGCAGCTTGGGCTCCGGGACAGACTACACCGGGGAGCTGTTTTTT.

DNA for the CDR3: TGTGCCAGCAGCCAACAGCGACACACAGATACGCAGTATTTT. It translates to CASSQQRHTDTQYF. The genes are TRBV14 and TRBJ2-3; no definite D call. V lost 2 bases to trimming and J lost 2 bases, with 8 bases between them. This CDR3 is 14 amino acids long. Germline CDR1 and CDR2: SGHDN and FVKESK.

This chain links TRBV5-1 with TRBJ2-1, with 10 nucleotides matching TRBD1. This CDR3 has 16 residues. V lost 1 base, J lost 6 bases, and 7 bases stayed unmatched. Germline V gene lookup returns CDR1 SGHRS and CDR2 YFSETQ. CDR3 in DNA: TGCGCCAGCAGCTTGAATCCCGGGACAGGGGTCAATGAGCAGTTCTTC. It codes for CASSLNPGTGVNEQFF.

The chain is built from TRBV27 and TRBJ1-2; TRBD1 matches at 7 bases. The CDR3 is 15 amino acids. The germline CDR1 and CDR2 sequences are MNHEY and SMNVEV (reference sequence). The junction had 8 bases not matched to a gene; V was cut back by 6 bases and J by 1 base. In DNA, the CDR3 is TGTGCCAGCAGACACTGGACAGGCCTTAACTATGGCTACACCTTC. This gives the protein CASRHWTGLNYGYTF.

The genes are TRBV2 and TRBJ2-3; no firm D call. Germline V lookup: CDR1 SNHLY, CDR2 FYNNEI. Trimming removed 2 bases from V and 1 base from J, with 4 bases in between. CDR3 length: 13 amino acids. CDR3 loop: CASSELGTDTQYF. CDR3 nucleotides: TGTGCCAGCAGTGAACTTGGCACAGATACGCAGTATTTT.

The chain joins TRBV2 to TRBJ1-4; unclear D gene. Germline loops: CDR1 SNHLY, CDR2 FYNNEI. The CDR3 runs to 15 residues. With 7 bases removed from V and 8 bases from J, the gap between germline ends came to 20 bases. In DNA form, the CDR3 reads TGTGCCAGCAATATTGGTTTGGCCCTTAGGGAAAAACTGTTTTTT. Amino acid sequence: CASNIGLALREKLFF. Full variable domain (remainder filled in from reference TRBV2 and TRBJ1-4): EPEVTQTPSHQVTQMGQEVILRCVPISNHLYFYWYRQILGQKVEFLVSFYNNEISEKSEIFDDQFSVERPDGSNFTLKIRSTKLEDSAMYFCASNIGLALREKLFFGSGTQLSVL.

The chain is built from TRBV5-4 and TRBJ2-2, with 11 bases that match TRBD1. Per germline, CDR1 SGHNT and CDR2 YYREEE (reference sequence). The CDR3 extends over 15 amino acids. The trim removed 4 bases at V and 7 bases at J, leaving 6 bases unmatched. The CDR3 nucleotides read TGTGCCAGCAGCAGGGACAGGGGGTTGAGCGGGGAGCTGTTTTTT. It is translated as CASSRDRGLSGELFF.

This clone appeared once. The rearrangement joins TRBV6-6 to TRBJ2-1; D call uncertain. V lost 4 bases, J lost 7 bases, and 8 bases lay in between. CDR1 and CDR2 (germline): MNHNY, SVGAGI (reference sequence). The CDR3 has 12 residues. The CDR3 DNA is TGTGCCAGCAGTTCCCTAAGTAATGAGCAGTTCTTC. Its translation: CASSSLSNEQFF.

CDR3 loop: CASRPGPDTPIGGYTF. In nucleotides, the CDR3 is TGTGCCAGCAGGCCCGGCCCGGACACGCCAATCGGGGGCTACACCTTC. This chain uses TRBV5-8 with TRBJ1-2; D is possibly TRBD1 (5 bases). Looked up from germline, CDR1 is SGHTS and CDR2 is YDEGEE. The CDR3 contains 16 residues. V was shortened by 5 bases and J by 8 bases, with 25 bases between the two germline ends.

The chain combines TRBV5-5 with TRBJ1-2; 11 positions agree with TRBD1. This CDR3 spans 14 amino acids. The junction had 6 bases not matched to a gene; V was cut back by 4 bases and J by 7 bases. Germline-derived CDR1 and CDR2 are SGHKS and YYEKEE (reference sequence). The CDR3: CASSPGTGGIGYTF. CDR3 coding DNA: TGTGCCAGCAGCCCCGGGACAGGGGGTATTGGCTACACCTTC.

CDR3 loop: CASSESTNQETQYF. CDR3 sequence (DNA): TGTGCCAGCAGTGAATCAACCAACCAAGAGACCCAGTACTTC. This chain connects TRBV2 to TRBJ2-5; D not resolved. Germline CDR1 SNHLY, CDR2 FYNNEI. This CDR3 is built from 14 residues. V lost 2 bases and J 0 bases, leaving 7 bases between the germline ends. The entire variable domain, with the rest obtained from reference TRBV2 and TRBJ2-5, is as follows: EPEVTQTPSHQVTQMGQEVILRCVPISNHLYFYWYRQILGQKVEFLVSFYNNEISEKSEIFDDQFSVERPDGSNFTLKIRSTKLEDSAMYFCASSESTNQETQYFGPGTRLLVL.

This sequence joins TRBV29-1 and TRBJ2-1, with TRBD2 as a possible D gene (6 bases). Trimming pared 0 bases from V and 9 bases from J, leaving 12 bases between. This CDR3 has 13 amino acids. Germline V gene sequence: CDR1 SQVTM, CDR2 ANQGSEA. CDR3 DNA sequence: TGCAGCGTTGAAGAAAATATGGGGGGTGAGCAGTTCTTC. Translated, it gives CSVEENMGGEQFF.

This clone ranks as medium-sized. Other DNA sequences of this sample code for an identical CDR3. The chain couples TRBV30 to TRBJ1-1, with D tentatively TRBD1 (5 bases). Germline CDR1 and CDR2: GTSNPN and SVGIG (reference sequence). This CDR3 is built from 13 residues. Between the trimmed V and J ends, which lost 2 bases and 6 bases, there was a span of 13 bases. The CDR3 region has the DNA TGTGCCTGGAGTCTATCCGGGGCGGCTGAAGCTTTCTTT. Translating gives CAWSLSGAAEAFF.

The chain links TRBV10-3 to TRBJ2-7; D call uncertain. CDR3 length equals 11 residues. CDR1 is ENHRY and CDR2 is SYGVKD in the germline V gene. V was trimmed by 4 bases and J by 3 bases, leaving 4 bases between them. As DNA, the CDR3 is TGTGCCATCAGTGGCAACTACGAGCAGTACTTC. The encoded protein is CAISGNYEQYF.

This clone was observed a handful of times. This rearrangement joins TRBV7-2 to TRBJ1-1; D remains ambiguous. CDR3 length: 13 residues. The germline V gene encodes CDR1 SGHTA and CDR2 FQGNSA. Trimming took 5 bases from V and 1 from J, leaving 8 bases between them. In DNA form, the CDR3 reads TGTGCCAGCAGCGCGAGGAAGAACACTGAAGCTTTCTTT. Translated: CASSARKNTEAFF. Drawing the rest from reference TRBV7-2 and TRBJ1-1, the complete variable domain is GAGVSQSPSNKVTEKGKDVELRCDPISGHTALYWYRQSLGQGLEFLIYFQGNSAPDKSGLPSDRFSAERTGGSVSTLTIQRTQQEDSAVYLCASSARKNTEAFFGQGTRLTVV.

This chain links TRBV4-1 with TRBJ1-1, with D perhaps matching TRBD1 (6 bases). This CDR3 region has 15 residues. V lost 7 bases and J lost 2, with 17 bases in between. CDR1 and CDR2 (germline): MGHRA, YSYEKL. The CDR3 loop is CASTPGRGPNTEAFF. The CDR3 DNA reads as TGCGCCAGCACCCCGGGCAGGGGCCCTAACACTGAAGCTTTCTTT.

The chain carries TRBV27 and TRBJ1-1, with D maybe TRBD1 (5 bases). The CDR3 runs to 15 residues. Germline V gene sequence: CDR1 MNHEY, CDR2 SMNVEV (reference sequence). V lost 3 bases and J 1 base, leaving 12 bases between the germline ends. The chain's CDR3 is CASSFGPRGNTEAFF. The CDR3 nucleotides are TGTGCCAGCAGTTTCGGTCCTAGGGGGAACACTGAAGCTTTCTTT.